This T cell receptor beta chain was profiled in a study of blood T cell repertoires in COVID-19. About the study: The origin of the acute and convalescent COVID-19 samples was the United States, Italy and Spain. The analysed material was cDNA or gDNA that came from T cells, B-cell-depleted T cells, or PBMCs.

Germline V gene data show CDR1 as KGHDR and CDR2 as SFDVKD. With 4 bases clipped from V and 4 bases from J, the junction kept 5 bases outside the gene matches. This CDR3 has 17 amino acids. Original handling: Estimation of nucleated cell counts relied on the amplification of reference gene primers. Assay used: immunoSEQ multiplex PCR; TCRdb lists only in-frame clones, some missing. V and J calls and clone size are given by that table; D and trimming were obtained from the DNA. The data hold tens of thousands of clones, with 82% observed a single time. This TCR was recovered from an elderly man with active COVID-19. Sequencing input: peripheral blood. V and J are TRBV24-1 and TRBJ2-1; 14 bases fit TRBD2. The CDR3, as DNA: TGTGCCACCAGTGACTCCGGACTAGCGGGAGGATACAATGAGCAGTTCTTC. It yields the protein CATSDSGLAGGYNEQFF.